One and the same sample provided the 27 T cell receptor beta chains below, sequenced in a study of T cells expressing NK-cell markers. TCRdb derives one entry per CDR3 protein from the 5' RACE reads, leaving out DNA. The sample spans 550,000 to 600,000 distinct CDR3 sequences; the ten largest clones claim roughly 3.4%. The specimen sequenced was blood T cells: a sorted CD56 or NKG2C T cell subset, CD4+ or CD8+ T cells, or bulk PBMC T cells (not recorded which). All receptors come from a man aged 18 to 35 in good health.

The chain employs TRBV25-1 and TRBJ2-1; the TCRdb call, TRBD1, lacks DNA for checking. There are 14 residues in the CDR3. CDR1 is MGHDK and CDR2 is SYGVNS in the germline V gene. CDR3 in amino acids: CASCPTGSYNEQFF. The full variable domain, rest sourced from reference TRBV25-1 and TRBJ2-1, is EADIYQTPRYLVIGTGKKITLECSQTMGHDKMYWYQQDPGMELHLIHYSYGVNSTEKGDLSSESTVSRIRTEHFPLTLESARPSHTSQYLCASCPTGSYNEQFFGPGTRLTVL.

CDR3 in amino acids: CASGRGASGNDEQFF. The V gene is TRBV6-4, the J gene TRBJ2-1; TCRdb reports TRBD2, a call that lacks DNA to check it against. Germline V lookup: CDR1 MRHNA, CDR2 SNTAGT. This CDR3 has 15 residues.

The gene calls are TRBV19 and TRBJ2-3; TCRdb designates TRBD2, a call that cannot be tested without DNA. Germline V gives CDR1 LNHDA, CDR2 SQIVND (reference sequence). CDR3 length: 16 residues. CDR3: CASSISGTSGSDTQYF.

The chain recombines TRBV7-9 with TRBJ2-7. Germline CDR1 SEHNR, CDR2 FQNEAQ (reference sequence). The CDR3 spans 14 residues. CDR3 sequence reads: CASSLMDFSYEQYF.

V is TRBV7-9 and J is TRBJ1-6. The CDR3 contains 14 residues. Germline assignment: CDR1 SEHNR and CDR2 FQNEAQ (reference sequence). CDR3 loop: CASTIDGYNSPLHF.

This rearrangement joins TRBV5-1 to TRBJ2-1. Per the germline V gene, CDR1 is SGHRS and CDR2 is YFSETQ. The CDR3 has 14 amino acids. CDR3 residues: CASNDRTSHNEQFF.

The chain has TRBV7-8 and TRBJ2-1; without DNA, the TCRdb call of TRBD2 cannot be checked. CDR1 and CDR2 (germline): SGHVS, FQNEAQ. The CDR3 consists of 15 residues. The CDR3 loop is CASSSLGLAGYEQFF.

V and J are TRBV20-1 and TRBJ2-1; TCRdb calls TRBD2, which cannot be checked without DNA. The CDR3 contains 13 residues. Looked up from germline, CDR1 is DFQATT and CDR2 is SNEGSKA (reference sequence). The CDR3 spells CGPRGLEDNEQFF.

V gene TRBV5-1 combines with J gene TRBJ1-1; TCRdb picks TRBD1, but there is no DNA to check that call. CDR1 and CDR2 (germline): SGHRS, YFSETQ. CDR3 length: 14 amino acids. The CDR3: CASSLEGGITEAFF.

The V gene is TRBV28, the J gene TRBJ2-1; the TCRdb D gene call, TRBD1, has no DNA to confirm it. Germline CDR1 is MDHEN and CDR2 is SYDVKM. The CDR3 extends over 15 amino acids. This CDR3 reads CASSFARGAYNEQFF.

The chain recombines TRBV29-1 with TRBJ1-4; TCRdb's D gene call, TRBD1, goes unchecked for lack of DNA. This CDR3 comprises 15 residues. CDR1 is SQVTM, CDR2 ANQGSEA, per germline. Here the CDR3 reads CSVEDRDRVPEKLFF. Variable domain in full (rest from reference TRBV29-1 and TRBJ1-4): SAVISQKPSRDICQRGTSLTIQCQVDSQVTMMFWYRQQPGQSLTLIATANQGSEATYESGFVIDKFPISRPNLTFSTLTVSNMSPEDSSIYLCSVEDRDRVPEKLFFGSGTQLSVL.

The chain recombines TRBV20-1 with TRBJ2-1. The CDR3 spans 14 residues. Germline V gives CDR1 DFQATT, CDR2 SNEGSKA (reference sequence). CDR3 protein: CSARDHPRYNEQFF.

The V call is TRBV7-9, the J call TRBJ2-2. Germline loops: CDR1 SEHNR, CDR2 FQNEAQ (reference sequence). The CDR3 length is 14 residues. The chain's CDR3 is CASSLAEGSGELFF.

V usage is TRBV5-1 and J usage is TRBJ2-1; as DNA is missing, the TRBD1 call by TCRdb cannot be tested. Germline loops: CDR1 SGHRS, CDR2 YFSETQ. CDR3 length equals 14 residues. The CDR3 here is CASSWGQGVNEQFF.

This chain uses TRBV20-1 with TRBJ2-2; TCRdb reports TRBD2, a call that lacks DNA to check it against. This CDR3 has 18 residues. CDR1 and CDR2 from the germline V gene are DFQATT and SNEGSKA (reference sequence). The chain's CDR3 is CSARDWVAGGPGTGELFF.

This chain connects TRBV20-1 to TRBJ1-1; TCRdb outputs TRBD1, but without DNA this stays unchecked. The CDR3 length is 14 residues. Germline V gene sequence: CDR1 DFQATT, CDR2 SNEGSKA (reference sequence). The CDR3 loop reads CSARGWGRATEAFF.

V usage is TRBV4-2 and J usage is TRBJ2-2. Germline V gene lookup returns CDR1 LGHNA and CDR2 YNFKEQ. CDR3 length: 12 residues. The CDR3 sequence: CASSQDYGELFF.

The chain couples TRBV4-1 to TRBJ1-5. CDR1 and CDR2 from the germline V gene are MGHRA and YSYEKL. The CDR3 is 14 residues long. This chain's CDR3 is CASSQDERRQPQHF.

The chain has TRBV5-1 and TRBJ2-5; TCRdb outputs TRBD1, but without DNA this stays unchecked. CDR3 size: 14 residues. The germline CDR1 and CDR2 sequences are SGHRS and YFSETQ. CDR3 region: CASSATGPGETQYF.

CDR3 sequence reads: CASSPPRVGLLRVTEAFF. The chain recombines TRBV18 with TRBJ1-1. CDR3 length: 18 amino acids. From germline, CDR1 is KGHSH and CDR2 LQKENI.

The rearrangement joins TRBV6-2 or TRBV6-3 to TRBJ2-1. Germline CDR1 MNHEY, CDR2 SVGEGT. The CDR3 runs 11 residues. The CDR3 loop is CASSFASEQFF.

CDR3 protein: CATAGTPNYGYTF. The V gene is TRBV24-1, the J gene TRBJ1-2; TCRdb picks TRBD1, but there is no DNA to check that call. Looked up from germline, CDR1 is KGHDR and CDR2 is SFDVKD. CDR3 length equals 13 residues.

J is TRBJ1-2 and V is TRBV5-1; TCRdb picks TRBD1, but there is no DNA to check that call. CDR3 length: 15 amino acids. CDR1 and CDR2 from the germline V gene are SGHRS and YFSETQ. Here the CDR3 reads CASTTLAQGNHGYTF.

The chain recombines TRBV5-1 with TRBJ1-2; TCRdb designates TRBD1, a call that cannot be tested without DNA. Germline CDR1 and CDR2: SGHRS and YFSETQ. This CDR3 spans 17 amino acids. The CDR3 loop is CASSFGDRGLAKNGYTF.

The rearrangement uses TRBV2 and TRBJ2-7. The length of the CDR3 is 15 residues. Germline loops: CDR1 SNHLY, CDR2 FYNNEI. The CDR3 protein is CASSERTASSYEQYF.

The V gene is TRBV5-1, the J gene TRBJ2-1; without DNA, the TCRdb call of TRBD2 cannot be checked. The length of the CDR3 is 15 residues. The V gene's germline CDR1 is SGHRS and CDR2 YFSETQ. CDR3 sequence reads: CASSLSRGPVNEQFF.

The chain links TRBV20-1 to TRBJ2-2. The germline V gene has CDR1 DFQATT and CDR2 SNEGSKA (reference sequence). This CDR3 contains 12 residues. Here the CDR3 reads CSAASGTGELFF.